This TCR beta chain was captured in a study of cytomegalovirus exposure and HLA in healthy donors. Study-level points and caveats: Serostatus for CMV was the only available immune exposure information. 87-base-pair reads could not separate some V segments, including TRBV6-2 and TRBV6-3.

60 Vbeta and 13 Jbeta primers were used in PCR. Profiled with immunoSEQ multiplex PCR; TCRdb holds only in-frame clones, not every one. The sample has about 82,000 clones, around 82% seen once. J lost 7 bases, V lost 8 bases, and 3 bases had no gene match. The CDR3 is 13 amino acids. Germline CDR1 reads MDHEN; CDR2 reads SYDVKM. For this clone: The antigen is not known.

The genes are TRBV28 and TRBJ1-6; 9 bases agree with TRBD1. What was sequenced was PBMCs. This sequence was found in a man aged 45-65 years in good health and CMV-seronegative. CDR3 in DNA: TGTGCCAGCGCACAGGGGGCGAATTCACCCCTCCACTTT. It codes for CASAQGANSPLHF.